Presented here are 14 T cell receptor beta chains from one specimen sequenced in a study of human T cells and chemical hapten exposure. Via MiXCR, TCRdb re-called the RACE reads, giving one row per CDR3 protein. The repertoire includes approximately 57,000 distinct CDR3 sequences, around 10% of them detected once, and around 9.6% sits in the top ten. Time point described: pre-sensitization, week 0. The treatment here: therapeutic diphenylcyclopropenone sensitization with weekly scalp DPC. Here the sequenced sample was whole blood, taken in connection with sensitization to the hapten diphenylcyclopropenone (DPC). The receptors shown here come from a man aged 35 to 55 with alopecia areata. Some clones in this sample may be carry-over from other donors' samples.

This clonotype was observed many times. The CDR3 sequence: CASSRTGTVDSPLHF. The CDR3 nucleotides are TGCGCCAGCAGCCGAACCGGGACAGTAGACTCACCCCTCCACTTT. The chain joins TRBV4-1 to TRBJ1-6; 7 bases agree with TRBD1. Losses at the gene ends were 4 bases for V and 10 bases for J; bases not matched to a gene: 10. Germline V CDR1 and CDR2: MGHRA, YSYEKL. This CDR3 has 15 amino acids.

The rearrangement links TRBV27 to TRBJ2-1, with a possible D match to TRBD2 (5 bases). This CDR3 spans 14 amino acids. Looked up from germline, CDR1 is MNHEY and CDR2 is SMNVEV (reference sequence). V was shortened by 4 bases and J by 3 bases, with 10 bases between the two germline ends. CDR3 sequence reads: CASSSGTFYNEQFF. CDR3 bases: TGTGCCAGCAGTTCGGGAACGTTCTACAATGAGCAGTTCTTC.

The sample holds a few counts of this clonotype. CDR3 sequence: CSGGGPGGDTQYF. The CDR3 nucleotides read TGCAGTGGGGGGGGACCCGGCGGAGATACGCAGTATTTT. The V call is TRBV29-1, the J call TRBJ2-3, with 7 bases matching TRBD2. CDR1 is SQVTM, CDR2 ANQGSEA, per germline. This CDR3 is 13 amino acids long.

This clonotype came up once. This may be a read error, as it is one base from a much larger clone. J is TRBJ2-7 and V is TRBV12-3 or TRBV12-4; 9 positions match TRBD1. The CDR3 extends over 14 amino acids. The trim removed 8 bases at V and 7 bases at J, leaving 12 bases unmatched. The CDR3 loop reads CASGTGTGLVEQYF. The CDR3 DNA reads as TGTGCCAGCGGTACCGGGACAGGGTTGGTGGAGCAGTACTTC.

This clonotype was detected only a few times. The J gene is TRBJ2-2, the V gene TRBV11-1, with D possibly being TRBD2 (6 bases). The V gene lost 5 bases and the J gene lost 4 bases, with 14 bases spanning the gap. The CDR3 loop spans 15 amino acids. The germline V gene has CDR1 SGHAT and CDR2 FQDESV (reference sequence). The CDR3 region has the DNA TGTGCCAGCAGCCCGCGGGAAGAAGGCACCGGGGAGCTGTTTTTT. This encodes CASSPREEGTGELFF.

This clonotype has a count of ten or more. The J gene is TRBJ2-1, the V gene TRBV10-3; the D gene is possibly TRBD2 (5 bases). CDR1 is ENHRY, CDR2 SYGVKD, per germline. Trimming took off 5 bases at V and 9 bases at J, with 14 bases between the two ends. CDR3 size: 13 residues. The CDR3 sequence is CAISMVGGGEQFF. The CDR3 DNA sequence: TGTGCCATCAGTATGGTTGGAGGAGGTGAGCAGTTCTTC.

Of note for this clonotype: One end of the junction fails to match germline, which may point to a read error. CDR3 in amino acids: CASSPRLSSENTIYF. In DNA form, the CDR3 reads TGTGCCAGCAGCCCCAGACTGTCCTCTGAAAACACCATATATTTT. The V call is TRBV7-9, the J call TRBJ1-3; no definite D call. CDR3 length: 15 amino acids. Germline-derived CDR1 and CDR2 are SEHNR and FQNEAQ (reference sequence).

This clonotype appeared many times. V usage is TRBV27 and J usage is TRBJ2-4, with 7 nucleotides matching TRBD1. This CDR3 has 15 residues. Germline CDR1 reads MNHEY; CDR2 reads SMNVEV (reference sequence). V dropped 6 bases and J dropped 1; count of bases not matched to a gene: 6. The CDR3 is CASSEGATAKNIQYF. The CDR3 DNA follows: TGTGCCAGCAGCGAGGGGGCAACCGCCAAAAACATTCAGTACTTC.

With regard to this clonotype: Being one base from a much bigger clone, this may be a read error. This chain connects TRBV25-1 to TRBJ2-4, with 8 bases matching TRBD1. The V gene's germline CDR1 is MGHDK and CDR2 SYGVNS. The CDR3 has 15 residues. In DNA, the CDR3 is TGTGCCGGCAGTGTTTCTGGACAGGGAAAAAACATTCAGTACTTC. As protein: CAGSVSGQGKNIQYF.

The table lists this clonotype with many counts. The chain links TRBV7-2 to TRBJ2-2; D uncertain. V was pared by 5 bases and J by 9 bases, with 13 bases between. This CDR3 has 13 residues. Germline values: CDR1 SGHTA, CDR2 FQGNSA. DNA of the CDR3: TGTGCCAGCAGCGCCCCTGCGCGACGGGAGCTGTTTTTT. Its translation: CASSAPARRELFF.

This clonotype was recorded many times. CDR3 sequence: CASSLSSENTIYF. As DNA, the CDR3 is TGTGCCAGCAGTTTGAGTAGTGAAAACACCATATATTTT. J is TRBJ1-3 and V is TRBV12-3 or TRBV12-4, with D unresolved. The CDR3 runs 13 residues. The V end lost 3 bases, the J end lost 6 bases, and 9 bases lay between the germline ends.

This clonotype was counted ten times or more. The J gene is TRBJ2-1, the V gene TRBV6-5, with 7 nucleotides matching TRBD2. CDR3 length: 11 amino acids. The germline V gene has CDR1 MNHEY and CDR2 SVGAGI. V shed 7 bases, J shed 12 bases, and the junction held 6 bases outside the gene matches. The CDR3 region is CASTGGSRQFF. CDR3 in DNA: TGTGCCAGCACGGGGGGATCCAGGCAGTTCTTC.

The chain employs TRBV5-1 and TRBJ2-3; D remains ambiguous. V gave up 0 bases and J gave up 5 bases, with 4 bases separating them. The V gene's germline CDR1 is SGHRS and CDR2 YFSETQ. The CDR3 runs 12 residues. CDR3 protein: CASSLGVDTQYF. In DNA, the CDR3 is TGCGCCAGCAGCTTGGGCGTAGATACGCAGTATTTT.

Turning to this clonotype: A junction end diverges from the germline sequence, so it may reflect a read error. The CDR3: CAGSLSPWGEETQYF. The CDR3 DNA reads as TGTGCCGGCAGTTTAAGCCCTTGGGGTGAGGAGACCCAGTACTTC. V and J are TRBV27 and TRBJ2-5; no firm D call. The CDR3 is 15 residues long. Germline lookup yields CDR1 MNHEY and CDR2 SMNVEV (reference sequence).